This T cell receptor (beta chain) originates from a study of T cells in Graves' hyperthyroidism and ophthalmopathy. This CDR3 has 15 amino acids. Per germline, CDR1 LGHDT and CDR2 YNNKEL (reference sequence). V dropped 1 base and J dropped 0 bases, with 9 bases sitting between them. TCR beta CDR3 sequences were amplified from RNA transcripts. Carried out on the TCR CDR3, a first-round RT-PCR used the HTBI primer set. TCRdb processed the multiplex PCR reads anew with MiXCR; each CDR3 protein has one entry. This sample has about 400,000 distinct CDR3 sequences, with just under 15% found just once. Overall study findings and caveats: Separating ophthalmopathy from stable hyperthyroidism was achieved by a 13 V-J model. The majority of expanded thyroid clonotypes above 0.001 also appeared in blood.

Stable hyperthyroidism: no ophthalmopathy progression over 18 months of follow-up. The PBMCs studied were ones that came from 10 ml fresh peripheral blood. This clonotype was observed many times. What it binds is unknown. This rearrangement joins TRBV3-1 to TRBJ1-1; D is unclear. The TCR originated in a woman in her thirties with Graves' hyperthyroidism. Sequenced sample: blood. For the CDR3, the DNA is TGTGCCAGCAGCCAAGCAGGCCAGATGAACACTGAAGCTTTCTTT. This encodes CASSQAGQMNTEAFF.